The rows below give T cell receptor beta chains drawn from one sample of a study of patients and donors after allogeneic stem cell transplantation. TCRdb used MiXCR to reprocess the RT-PCR reads, holding one entry per CDR3 protein. The table lists over 400,000 distinct CDR3 sequences, about a sixth of them singletons. Sequencing used blood, either unsorted or a sorted T cell fraction (not recorded which). These TCRs come from a human donor who was either an allogeneic HSCT recipient or a stem cell or donor lymphocyte infusion donor (not recorded which). It is not recorded whose cells these are; they may come from a transplant donor. CDR3s include the opening cysteine and the closing phenylalanine or tryptophan. D genes are given only for firm matches. Clone size is not always given. Where it is, it says once, few, many or a class for expanded clones.

D gene,J gene,V gene,clone size,CDR3 DNA,CDR3 protein
TRBD2,TRBJ2-3,TRBV7-2,.,TGTGCCAGCAGCGCCGGGACTAGCGGGGACAGCACAGATACGCAGTATTTT,CASSAGTSGDSTDTQYF
.,TRBJ2-2,TRBV24-1,few,TGTGCCACCAGTGACAGACTAGGGACGGAAAAGCTGTTTTTT,CATSDRLGTEKLFF
TRBD2,TRBJ2-7,TRBV11-2,.,TGTGCCAGCAGCCCGGGACTAAAAGGCTACGAGCAGTACTTC,CASSPGLKGYEQYF
.,TRBJ2-3,TRBV4-3,.,TGCGCCAGCAGGTTGGACATACGCACAGATACGCAGTATTTT,CASRLDIRTDTQYF
TRBD2,TRBJ2-3,TRBV7-9,.,TGTGCCAGCAGCCCCTCTCTAGCGGGAGACGGGACAGATACGCAGTATTTT,CASSPSLAGDGTDTQYF
TRBD2,TRBJ2-1,TRBV10-2,few,TGCGCCAGCAGGGTACTAGCGGGTGCGTACAATGAGCAGTTCTTC,CASRVLAGAYNEQFF
.,TRBJ2-3,TRBV20-1,.,TGCAGTGCCGGGGGAGCGGCTTTCACAGATACGCAGTATTTT,CSAGGAAFTDTQYF
TRBD2,TRBJ2-3,TRBV29-1,many,TGCAGTCTCGTAGCGGGAGGCACAGATACGCAGTATTTT,CSLVAGGTDTQYF
TRBD1,TRBJ2-7,TRBV7-9,.,TGTGCCAGCAGCTTAGGACGGGCAGGGGGCCGGGACGAGCAGTACTTC,CASSLGRAGGRDEQYF
.,TRBJ2-1,TRBV2,few,TGTGCCAGCAAGGGCGAAAGCTCCTACAATGAGCAGTTCTTC,CASKGESSYNEQFF
.,TRBJ2-2,TRBV28,.,TGTGCCAGCAGTGAACAGACCGGGGAGCTGTTTTTT,CASSEQTGELFF
.,TRBJ1-1,TRBV7-6,.,TGTGCCAGCAGCCTCCTAGTTGGCGGCACTGAAGCTTTCTTT,CASSLLVGGTEAFF
.,TRBJ2-4,TRBV12-3/TRBV12-4,many,TGTGCCAGCACGGGGGCGAGGGCCAAAAACATTCAGTACTTC,CASTGARAKNIQYF
.,TRBJ2-2,TRBV6-5,.,TGTGCCACCCGAATGCGGACCGGGGAGCTGTTTTTT,CATRMRTGELFF
TRBD1,TRBJ1-1,TRBV24-1,few,TGTGCCACCAGTGATTCGAGGACAGGGTTGGCTGAAGCTTTCTTT,CATSDSRTGLAEAFF
TRBD2,TRBJ2-1,TRBV20-1,.,TGCAGTGCTAGCCCGCGGAGGCCGGGTCTAGCGGGGGGGAATGAGCAGTTCTTC,CSASPRRPGLAGGNEQFF
TRBD1,TRBJ1-2,TRBV12-3/TRBV12-4,many,TGTGCCAGCATCCAACCCGAAGGGGGCGGTGGCTACACCTTC,CASIQPEGGGGYTF
.,TRBJ2-3,TRBV19,.,TGTGCCAGTAGTAAGTCCGGGACACGCAGCACAGATACGCAGTATTTT,CASSKSGTRSTDTQYF
TRBD1,TRBJ1-4,TRBV5-1,.,TGCGCCAGCAGCTTGGACAGGGGGTGGGAAAAACTGTTTTTT,CASSLDRGWEKLFF
TRBD1,TRBJ1-2,TRBV5-1,.,TGCGCCAGCAGCTCGCGGACAGGGGGCTACGGCTACACCTTC,CASSSRTGGYGYTF
.,TRBJ2-3,TRBV4-3,few,TGCGCCAGCAGCCAAGATCGGGCGGGGAGCACAGATACGCAGTATTTT,CASSQDRAGSTDTQYF
TRBD2,TRBJ2-2,TRBV12-3/TRBV12-4,few,TGTGCCAGCAGTCGCCCGGGACTAGCGGGAGTCCTCACCGGGGAGCTGTTTTTT,CASSRPGLAGVLTGELFF
TRBD2,TRBJ2-2,TRBV2,few,TGTGCCAGCAGTGATTTAGCGGGAGGCACCGGGGAGCTGTTTTTT,CASSDLAGGTGELFF
TRBD1,TRBJ1-3,TRBV5-1,many,TGCGCCAGCAAGGAACAGGGGAACTCTGGAAACACCATATATTTT,CASKEQGNSGNTIYF
.,TRBJ2-7,TRBV12-3/TRBV12-4,many,TGTGCCAGCAGTTTACGGGAGCAGTACTTC,CASSLREQYF
TRBD1,TRBJ2-7,TRBV4-3,few,TGCGCCAGCAGCCAAGGAATGACAGGGACACGGACCTACGAGCAGTACTTC,CASSQGMTGTRTYEQYF
.,TRBJ1-5,TRBV20-1,.,TGCAGTGCCAAAAACCCCCGGGGGGGGAATCAGCCCCAGCATTTT,CSAKNPRGGNQPQHF
.,TRBJ1-3,TRBV4-1,few,TGCGCCAGCAGCCAAGAAGGGGGAAACACCATATATTTT,CASSQEGGNTIYF